Listed below are T cell receptor beta chains from one sample, sequenced in a study of cytomegalovirus exposure and HLA in healthy donors. Produced via immunoSEQ multiplex PCR; TCRdb's table is partial and in-frame only. The sample lists over 200,000 clones; about 80% were seen once. Sequenced sample: PBMCs. The source of these receptors is a man between 35 and 55 years old in good health and CMV-seropositive. Both conserved end residues are part of each CDR3. D genes are given only for firm matches. Rows give clone size only sometimes, using once, few, many, or a class for an expanded clone.

d_gene,abundance,j_gene,v_gene,CDR3aa,CDR3nt
-,-,TRBJ2-5,TRBV14,CASSPPDRTKETQYF,TGTGCCAGCAGCCCACCGGACAGAACCAAAGAGACCCAGTACTTC
TRBD1,-,TRBJ1-1,TRBV7-9,CASSLVDREAFF,TGTGCCAGCAGCTTAGTTGACAGGGAGGCTTTCTTT
-,once,TRBJ1-5,TRBV6-5,CASSYSKGSKPQHF,TGTGCCAGCAGTTACTCAAAGGGGTCGAAGCCCCAGCATTTT
TRBD1,-,TRBJ2-4,TRBV11-3,CASSSRDRGRVAKNIQYF,TGTGCCAGCAGCTCCCGGGACAGGGGACGTGTGGCCAAAAACATTCAGTACTTC
-,-,TRBJ1-1,TRBV14,CASSQARPPHPNTEAFF,TGTGCCAGCAGCCAAGCTAGGCCTCCCCATCCTAACACTGAAGCTTTCTTT
-,once,TRBJ2-7,TRBV7-3,CASSPKGGASTHEQYF,TGTGCCAGCAGCCCCAAGGGGGGGGCTAGCACCCACGAGCAGTACTTC
-,once,TRBJ2-3,TRBV2,CASSSPLADTQYF,TGTGCCAGCAGCTCTCCCCTAGCAGATACGCAGTATTTT
-,-,TRBJ1-1,TRBV6-5,CASRGTQTAEAFF,TGTGCCAGCAGAGGGACACAGACCGCTGAAGCTTTCTTT
-,-,TRBJ1-4,TRBV18,CASSPYATNEKLFF,TGTGCCAGCTCACCCTATGCAACTAATGAAAAACTGTTTTTT
TRBD2,-,TRBJ2-2,TRBV5-1,CASSWSPSGRGAGELFF,TGCGCCAGCAGCTGGAGCCCTAGCGGGAGAGGCGCCGGGGAGCTGTTTTTT
-,-,TRBJ2-3,TRBV14,CASSQEFGLTDTQYF,TGTGCCAGCAGCCAAGAGTTTGGACTCACAGATACGCAGTATTTT
TRBD2,once,TRBJ2-7,TRBV6-5,CASSYGRTSGRGEQYF,TGTGCCAGCAGTTACGGAAGGACTAGCGGGAGGGGCGAGCAGTACTTC
TRBD1,-,TRBJ2-2,TRBV5-1,CASSPTGATTGELFF,TGCGCCAGCAGCCCAACAGGGGCAACGACCGGGGAGCTGTTTTTT
TRBD1,-,TRBJ2-7,TRBV7-9,CASSLRGQGAHEQYF,TGTGCCAGCAGCTTACGGGGACAGGGGGCCCACGAGCAGTACTTC
-,-,TRBJ2-4,TRBV10-2,CASSPGVAKNIQYF,TGCGCCAGCAGTCCGGGAGTGGCCAAAAACATTCAGTACTTC
-,-,TRBJ1-2,TRBV5-1,CASSLEPHGGNYGYTF,TGCGCCAGCAGCTTGGAGCCCCATGGCGGCAACTATGGCTACACCTTC
TRBD1,-,TRBJ1-1,TRBV29-1,CSVAGTGRSFF,TGCAGCGTAGCCGGGACAGGGCGGTCTTTCTTT
-,-,TRBJ1-5,TRBV7-2,CASSPGATSNQPQHF,TGTGCCAGCAGCCCGGGAGCCACTAGCAATCAGCCCCAGCATTTT
-,few,TRBJ2-1,TRBV27,CASSPGGYNEQFF,TGTGCCAGCAGTCCCGGCGGGTACAATGAGCAGTTCTTC
TRBD1,-,TRBJ1-1,TRBV27,CASSHRDRGPANTEAFF,TGTGCCAGCAGTCACCGGGACAGGGGGCCGGCGAACACTGAAGCTTTCTTT
-,-,TRBJ2-4,TRBV7-8,CASSRSPSRGSKNIQYF,TGTGCCAGCAGCCGAAGCCCTTCGCGAGGGTCCAAAAACATTCAGTACTTC
TRBD1,-,TRBJ2-2,TRBV2,CASKDRGPGELFF,TGTGCCAGCAAGGACAGGGGGCCCGGGGAGCTGTTTTTT
TRBD2,-,TRBJ2-5,TRBV11-2,CASSLRLAGFQETQYF,TGTGCCAGCAGCTTAAGACTAGCGGGTTTCCAAGAGACCCAGTACTTC
-,once,TRBJ2-4,TRBV7-2,CASSLSLDQNIQYF,TGTGCCAGCAGCTTAAGCCTAGATCAAAACATTCAGTACTTC
TRBD2,-,TRBJ2-5,TRBV7-6,CASSSDAGGETQYF,TGTGCCAGCAGCTCTGACGCGGGAGGGGAGACCCAGTACTTC
TRBD2,-,TRBJ2-1,TRBV4-1,CASSPGLVYNEQFF,TGCGCCAGCAGCCCGGGACTAGTCTACAATGAGCAGTTCTTC
-,once,TRBJ2-2,TRBV27,CATCSRNTGELFF,TGTGCCACCTGTAGCAGGAACACCGGGGAGCTGTTTTTT
-,-,TRBJ2-1,TRBV2,CASMGVSYNEQFF,TGTGCCAGCATGGGAGTGTCCTACAATGAGCAGTTCTTC
-,few,TRBJ2-5,TRBV7-2,CASSLYEGETQYF,TGTGCCAGCAGCCTCTACGAGGGAGAGACCCAGTACTTC
TRBD1,-,TRBJ2-7,TRBV6-5,CASSTSGTGTYEQYF,TGTGCCAGCAGTACTTCCGGGACAGGGACCTACGAGCAGTACTTC
TRBD1,-,TRBJ1-1,TRBV6-1,CASSGQQGTEAFF,TGTGCCAGCAGTGGACAACAGGGGACTGAAGCTTTCTTT
-,-,TRBJ2-1,TRBV5-8,CASSLSLLSSYNEQFF,TGTGCCAGCAGCTTGTCCCTCCTGAGCTCCTACAATGAGCAGTTCTTC
-,-,TRBJ1-2,TRBV29-1,CSVEGQHYGYTF,TGCAGCGTTGAAGGACAGCACTATGGCTACACCTTC
TRBD2,-,TRBJ2-1,TRBV9,CASSRLAGDEQFF,TGTGCCAGCAGCCGGCTAGCGGGAGATGAGCAGTTCTTC
TRBD1,-,TRBJ2-1,TRBV9,CASSVDTGDNEQFF,TGTGCCAGCAGCGTGGATACAGGGGACAATGAGCAGTTCTTC
-,-,TRBJ2-5,TRBV14,CASSQVRGETQYF,TGTGCCAGCAGCCAAGTCCGGGGGGAGACCCAGTACTTC
TRBD2,-,TRBJ2-3,TRBV2,CASRGLSGISTDTQYF,TGTGCCAGCCGGGGTCTGAGCGGGATTAGCACAGATACGCAGTATTTT
-,-,TRBJ1-2,TRBV9,CASSVVRDFNYGYTF,TGTGCCAGCAGCGTAGTCAGGGATTTTAACTATGGCTACACCTTC
TRBD1,-,TRBJ1-5,TRBV2,CASRRQGNQPQHF,TGTGCCAGCAGAAGACAGGGTAATCAGCCCCAGCATTTT
-,-,TRBJ2-7,TRBV6-5,CASSQDSAYEQYF,TGTGCCAGCAGTCAGGATTCGGCCTACGAGCAGTACTTC
-,-,TRBJ1-1,TRBV27,CASSFPGSTEAFF,TGTGCCAGCAGTTTCCCAGGTTCCACTGAAGCTTTCTTT
-,-,TRBJ1-5,TRBV18,CASSPRDTNSNQPQHF,TGTGCCAGCTCCCCCCGGGACACCAATAGCAATCAGCCCCAGCATTTT
TRBD1,-,TRBJ1-3,TRBV6-6,CASRGTGSGNTIYF,TGTGCCAGCAGAGGGACAGGGTCGGGAAACACCATATATTTT
-,-,TRBJ1-4,TRBV4-1,CASSQGQDREKLFF,TGCGCCAGCAGCCAAGGACAGGATCGGGAAAAACTGTTTTTT
-,-,TRBJ1-1,TRBV5-1,CASSLGGGTEAFF,TGCGCCAGCAGCTTGGGAGGGGGAACTGAAGCTTTCTTT
-,-,TRBJ1-3,TRBV6-6,CASKMDSSSGNTIYF,TGTGCCAGCAAGATGGACAGCTCCTCTGGAAACACCATATATTTT
-,once,TRBJ2-7,TRBV5-1,CASSLSTGRYEQYF,TGCGCCAGCAGCTTGAGTACCGGTCGCTACGAGCAGTACTTC
-,-,TRBJ1-1,TRBV5-1,CASSDHGGAATEAFF,TGCGCCAGCAGCGACCACGGGGGGGCGGCCACTGAAGCTTTCTTT
TRBD2,-,TRBJ2-5,TRBV6-1,CASSERGGVETQYF,TGTGCCAGCAGTGAAAGGGGAGGGGTAGAGACCCAGTACTTC
TRBD1,-,TRBJ2-7,TRBV9,CASSVDSGTGPYEQYF,TGTGCCAGCAGCGTAGATTCCGGGACAGGTCCCTACGAGCAGTACTTC